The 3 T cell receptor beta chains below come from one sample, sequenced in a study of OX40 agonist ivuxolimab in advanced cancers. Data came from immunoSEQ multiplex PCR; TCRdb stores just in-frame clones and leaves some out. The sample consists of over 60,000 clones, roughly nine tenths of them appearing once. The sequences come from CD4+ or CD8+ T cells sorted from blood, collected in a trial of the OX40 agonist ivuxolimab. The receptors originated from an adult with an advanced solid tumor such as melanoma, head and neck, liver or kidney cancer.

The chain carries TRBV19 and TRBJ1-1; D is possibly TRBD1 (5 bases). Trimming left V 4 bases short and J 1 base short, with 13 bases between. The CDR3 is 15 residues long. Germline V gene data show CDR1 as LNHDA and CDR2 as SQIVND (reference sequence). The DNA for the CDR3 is TGTGCCAGTAGTAAGGGTGCAGGGAGGAACACTGAAGCTTTCTTT. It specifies CASSKGAGRNTEAFF.

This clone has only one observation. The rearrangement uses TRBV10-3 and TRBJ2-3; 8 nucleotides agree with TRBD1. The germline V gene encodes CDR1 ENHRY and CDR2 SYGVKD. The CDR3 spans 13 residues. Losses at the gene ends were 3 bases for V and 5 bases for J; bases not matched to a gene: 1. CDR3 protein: CAISEQGGDTQYF. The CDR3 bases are TGTGCCATCAGTGAACAGGGGGGAGATACGCAGTATTTT.

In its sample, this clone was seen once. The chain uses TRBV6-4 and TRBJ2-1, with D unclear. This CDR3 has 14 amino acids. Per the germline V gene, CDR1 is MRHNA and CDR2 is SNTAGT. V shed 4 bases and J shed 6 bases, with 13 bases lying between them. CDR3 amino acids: CASSVSRNSNEQFF. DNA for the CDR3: TGTGCCAGCAGTGTGAGCAGGAATTCCAATGAGCAGTTCTTC.